This paragraph reports one T cell receptor beta chain. The junction departs from germline at one end; a sequencing error may be responsible. These data are taken from a study of shared clonotypes between healthy human individuals. The table came from immunoSEQ multiplex PCR; TCRdb's copy has only in-frame clones and leaves some out. The sample lists around 1.6 million clones, around 98% occurring once. Splitting of CD4+ cells produced CD45RA+ naive and CD45RA-negative memory subsets. Germline V CDR1 and CDR2: SSHAT, FNYEAQ (reference sequence). The CDR3 totals 17 residues. This sequence was found in a man aged 25-45 years in good health. The sequencing input was naive CD4+ T cells sorted from blood. The sample's subset: CD45RA+ positively selected. This chain uses TRBV7-7 with TRBJ2-1, with 7 bases matching TRBD1. CDR3 DNA: TGTGCTAGCAGCCTCTCCTACGGGCAGGGGGATAACAATGAGCAGTTCTTC. Residues: CASSLSYGQGDNNEQFF.